A selection of T cell receptor beta chains follows, all from one sample in a study of T cell repertoires in cytomegalovirus infection. TCRdb independently ran MiXCR on the reads; one entry per CDR3 protein. The sample consists of around 750,000 distinct CDR3 sequences, 32% of them appearing once. These receptors lack a known antigen. The source was cultured CD8+ T cells from PBMCs, collected from culture after CMV antigen stimulation. The source of these receptors is a human donor in good health (CMV status not recorded). Some clones in this sample may be carry-over from other donors' samples. Each CDR3 is given with its conserved first and last residue. D genes are given only for firm matches. Size tells how often a clone was seen (once, few, many) or the class of an expanded clone, and some rows leave it out.

J | V | D | size | CDR3 | DNA
TRBJ1-3 | TRBV2 | - | - | CASEAGGGNTIYF | TGTGCCAGCGAAGCGGGAGGGGGAAACACCATATATTTT
TRBJ1-2 | TRBV4-2 | TRBD1 | - | CASSQDPGQFNYGYTF | TGTGCCAGCAGCCAAGACCCGGGACAGTTTAACTATGGCTACACCTTC
TRBJ1-1 | TRBV19 | TRBD1 | - | CASSIGTGTGYPTFF | TGTGCCAGTAGTATAGGAACCGGGACAGGGTATCCTACTTTCTTT
TRBJ2-5 | TRBV6-2/TRBV6-3 | TRBD2 | - | CASSFPIAGTETQYF | TGTGCCAGCAGTTTTCCAATAGCGGGCACGGAGACCCAGTACTTC
TRBJ2-3 | TRBV12-3/TRBV12-4 | TRBD2 | - | CASSFELAGAVDTQYF | TGTGCCAGCAGTTTCGAGTTAGCGGGGGCAGTGGATACGCAGTATTTT
TRBJ1-2 | TRBV29-1 | - | - | CSVVEGSYGYTF | TGCAGCGTTGTCGAGGGTTCCTATGGCTACACCTTC
TRBJ1-1 | TRBV9 | - | - | CASSAPTGENTEAFF | TGTGCCAGCAGCGCCCCGACAGGAGAGAACACTGAAGCTTTCTTT
TRBJ1-3 | TRBV6-1 | TRBD1 | - | CASSLIRDSYGNTIYF | TGTGCCAGCAGCCTAATTAGGGACAGCTACGGAAACACCATATATTTT
TRBJ2-7 | TRBV12-3/TRBV12-4 | - | few | CASSLRAYSYEQYF | TGTGCCAGCAGCCTCCGGGCCTACTCCTACGAGCAGTACTTC
TRBJ2-6 | TRBV6-8 | - | few | CASSYYGNSGANVLTF | TGTGCCAGCAGCTACTACGGAAACTCTGGGGCCAACGTCCTGACTTTC
TRBJ2-1 | TRBV19 | TRBD2 | few | CASSVWAGEYNEQFF | TGTGCCAGTAGTGTCTGGGCGGGGGAGTACAATGAGCAGTTCTTC
TRBJ2-1 | TRBV7-2 | TRBD2 | few | CASSPGRGSSYNEQFF | TGTGCCAGCAGCCCAGGGCGGGGGAGCTCCTACAATGAGCAGTTCTTC
TRBJ1-3 | TRBV7-2 | - | many | CASSLGGATGNTIYF | TGTGCCAGCAGCTTGGGGGGAGCAACTGGAAACACCATATATTTT
TRBJ2-2 | TRBV7-8 | - | - | CASSHPGGELFF | TGTGCCAGCAGCCACCCGGGCGGGGAGCTGTTTTTT
TRBJ2-1 | TRBV12-3/TRBV12-4 | - | - | CASSPPGGDYNEQFF | TGTGCCAGCAGCCCTCCGGGGGGCGACTACAATGAGCAGTTCTTC
TRBJ1-5 | TRBV9 | - | few | CASSVVPGQPQHF | TGTGCCAGCAGCGTAGTCCCCGGGCAGCCCCAGCATTTT
TRBJ2-1 | TRBV9 | - | once | CASSVGVGNEQFF | TGTGCCAGCAGCGTGGGAGTTGGCAATGAGCAGTTCTTC
TRBJ2-1 | TRBV4-1 | TRBD2 | few | CASSQGPSGGAGNEQFF | TGCGCCAGCAGCCAAGGCCCCAGCGGGGGGGCAGGGAATGAGCAGTTCTTC
TRBJ1-1 | TRBV12-3/TRBV12-4 | - | few | CASSHTGSEAFF | TGTGCCAGCAGTCATACAGGTTCCGAAGCTTTCTTT
TRBJ2-2 | TRBV7-8 | - | many | CASSSAVWNTGELFF | TGTGCCAGCAGCTCGGCGGTGTGGAACACCGGGGAGCTGTTTTTT
TRBJ2-1 | TRBV19 | TRBD2 | few | CASSLGLAGGSSYNEQFF | TGTGCCAGTAGCCTGGGACTAGCGGGGGGTAGCTCCTACAATGAGCAGTTCTTC
TRBJ1-5 | TRBV4-1 | - | - | CASSPSVGGNQPQHF | TGCGCCAGCAGCCCGAGCGTGGGTGGCAATCAGCCCCAGCATTTT
TRBJ2-7 | TRBV27 | - | - | CASNPAGGYEQYF | TGTGCCAGCAATCCGGCAGGCGGCTACGAGCAGTACTTC
TRBJ1-2 | TRBV27 | - | - | CASSSTPGWGGYTF | TGTGCCAGCAGTTCGACACCGGGCTGGGGTGGCTACACCTTC
TRBJ2-5 | TRBV6-1 | - | few | CASSEGVRAEGETQYF | TGTGCCAGCAGTGAAGGCGTAAGGGCAGAAGGAGAGACCCAGTACTTC
TRBJ2-1 | TRBV7-8 | - | many | CASSSKIFPNEQFF | TGTGCCAGCAGCTCCAAGATTTTCCCTAATGAGCAGTTCTTC
TRBJ1-6 | TRBV27 | - | few | CASSFSGSAGRWDSPLHF | TGTGCCAGCAGTTTCTCGGGATCCGCAGGGCGGTGGGATTCACCCCTCCACTTT
TRBJ1-2 | TRBV7-9 | - | few | CASSFEYGYTF | TGTGCCAGCAGCTTCGAATATGGCTACACCTTC
TRBJ2-5 | TRBV6-1 | - | many | CASRDWTGQETQYF | TGTGCCAGCCGCGACTGGACCGGACAAGAGACCCAGTACTTC
TRBJ2-3 | TRBV7-2 | TRBD2 | many | CASSFTSGDTDTQYF | TGTGCCAGCAGCTTCACTAGCGGGGACACAGATACGCAGTATTTT
TRBJ2-3 | TRBV7-8 | TRBD1 | - | CASSLPDRGTDTQYF | TGTGCCAGCAGCTTACCGGACAGGGGCACAGATACGCAGTATTTT
TRBJ1-5 | TRBV6-5 | - | - | CATSEGAYNQPQHF | TGTGCCACTTCTGAAGGGGCCTACAATCAGCCCCAGCATTTT
TRBJ1-5 | TRBV10-2 | - | - | CASSGGTARNQPQHF | TGCGCCAGCAGTGGGGGGACGGCACGCAATCAGCCCCAGCATTTT
TRBJ2-2 | TRBV5-6 | - | - | CASSTDGYSNTGELFF | TGTGCCAGCAGCACCGACGGATACTCGAACACCGGGGAGCTGTTTTTT
TRBJ2-1 | TRBV5-4 | TRBD2 | few | CASRFGLDEQFF | TGTGCCAGCAGATTCGGACTAGATGAGCAGTTCTTC
TRBJ2-7 | TRBV12-3/TRBV12-4 | - | few | CASARGSWEQYF | TGTGCCAGCGCACGGGGGTCTTGGGAGCAGTACTTC
TRBJ2-1 | TRBV6-2/TRBV6-3 | - | - | CARPAAWLLNEQFF | TGTGCCAGACCCGCGGCGTGGCTCCTCAATGAGCAGTTCTTC
TRBJ2-6 | TRBV7-6 | TRBD1 | many | CASSQGWDRGTGANVLTF | TGTGCCAGCAGCCAAGGATGGGACAGGGGAACTGGGGCCAACGTCCTGACTTTC
TRBJ2-4 | TRBV7-9 | - | - | CASSLGGYDKNIQYF | TGTGCCAGCAGCTTAGGGGGATATGACAAAAACATTCAGTACTTC
TRBJ1-1 | TRBV28 | - | - | CASSLYALSEAFF | TGTGCCAGCAGTTTATACGCCCTAAGTGAAGCTTTCTTT
TRBJ2-7 | TRBV14 | - | - | CASSLAGRAEQYF | TGTGCCAGCAGCCTGGCAGGGCGGGCCGAGCAGTACTTC
TRBJ2-1 | TRBV20-1 | - | - | CSANHEQFF | TGCAGTGCTAATCATGAGCAGTTCTTC
TRBJ2-3 | TRBV7-8 | - | many | CASSPRGRGPTDTQYF | TGTGCCAGCAGCCCGAGGGGGCGGGGGCCGACAGATACGCAGTATTTT
TRBJ1-4 | TRBV4-3 | TRBD1 | - | CASSQRTGDEKLFF | TGCGCCAGCAGCCAAAGGACAGGGGATGAAAAACTGTTTTTT
TRBJ1-1 | TRBV19 | TRBD1 | few | CASSIMGRGPYTEAFF | TGTGCCAGTAGCATAATGGGCAGGGGGCCTTACACTGAAGCTTTCTTT
TRBJ2-1 | TRBV4-1 | - | - | CASTPRGAGKEQFF | TGCGCCAGCACCCCAAGGGGGGCGGGAAAGGAGCAGTTCTTC
TRBJ2-5 | TRBV7-6 | - | few | CASSLGAGKTQYF | TGTGCCAGCAGCTTAGGGGCCGGGAAGACCCAGTACTTC
TRBJ1-1 | TRBV27 | - | - | CASNPGGGHTEAFF | TGTGCCAGCAACCCGGGGGGGGGCCACACTGAAGCTTTCTTT
TRBJ2-1 | TRBV6-5 | TRBD2 | - | CASSPWGLAGGKYNEQFF | TGTGCCAGCAGTCCGTGGGGACTAGCGGGGGGGAAATACAATGAGCAGTTCTTC
TRBJ2-2 | TRBV7-3 | - | few | CASSSRDSRNTGELFF | TGTGCCAGCAGCTCACGGGACTCCCGGAACACCGGGGAGCTGTTTTTT
TRBJ1-2 | TRBV7-6 | TRBD1 | many | CASSIGQGGSYGYTF | TGTGCCAGCAGCATCGGACAGGGGGGTAGCTATGGCTACACCTTC
TRBJ1-3 | TRBV5-4 | TRBD1 | - | CASSLAFDRENPGNTIYF | TGTGCCAGCAGCTTGGCGTTTGACAGGGAGAACCCTGGAAACACCATATATTTT
TRBJ2-1 | TRBV7-2 | - | few | CASSLDQYLNDNEQFF | TGTGCCAGCAGCTTAGATCAGTACCTGAATGACAATGAGCAGTTCTTC
TRBJ2-7 | TRBV6-1 | - | few | CASSEVKSSDYEQYF | TGTGCCAGCAGTGAAGTGAAGAGTTCGGACTACGAGCAGTACTTC